This TCR beta chain comes out of a study of identical twins. General observations from the study: Zero-insertion analyses could be partly confounded by invariant MAIT and iNKT cells.

Comment on this clonotype: Its antigen is as yet unknown.

TCRdb re-called the 5' RACE reads with MiXCR, one entry per CDR3 protein. The top ten hold about 0.93% of the sample, which has 400,000 to 650,000 distinct CDR3 sequences, 22% seen once. CDR1 is MNHEY and CDR2 is SVGAGI in the germline V gene. V lost 8 bases and J lost 11, with 18 bases in between. The CDR3 length is 12 residues. These data also featured in a second study, about T cells expressing NK-cell markers.

The receptor was isolated from a woman aged 18-29 years in good health. The chain joins TRBV6-5 to TRBJ1-1; tentatively, D is TRBD1 (6 bases). The specimen was CD4+ T cells sorted from blood. CDR3 amino acids: CASLDPGVGAFF. CDR3 sequence (DNA): TGTGCCAGCCTTGACCCAGGGGTCGGGGCTTTCTTT.